This note documents a single T cell receptor beta chain sequence. This entry belongs to a study of radiation and T cells in renal cell carcinoma. Libraries were prepared by immunoSEQ multiplex PCR; TCRdb keeps only in-frame clonotypes and omits some of them. The sample consists of 130,000 to 150,000 clones, 75% to 90% of them appearing once. Time point: blood 4 weeks post-SBRT, at nephrectomy. Treatment meaning: 15 Gy SBRT to primary tumor, nephrectomy 4 weeks later. Nephrectomy followed 15 Gy stereotactic body radiation by 4 weeks. Blood was sampled at baseline, 2 weeks and 4 weeks after SBRT. The tumor was a clear cell renal cell carcinoma. The ends were cut back, 5 bases at V and 3 bases at J, with 5 bases in the middle. The CDR3 totals 11 residues. Germline V gene lookup returns CDR1 SGHRS and CDR2 YFSETQ.

The source of this sequence is a woman aged 50 to 60 with renal cell carcinoma. The sequencing used blood, collected from a patient whose treatment included radiotherapy and nephrectomy. This chain joins TRBV5-1 and TRBJ1-1; D may be TRBD1 (5 bases). CDR3 loop: CASRGDTEAFF. For the CDR3, the DNA is TGCGCCAGCAGGGGGGACACTGAAGCTTTCTTT.